These 16 T cell receptor beta chains came from one sample sequenced in a study of cytomegalovirus exposure and HLA in healthy donors. The study ran its PCR with 60 Vbeta and 13 Jbeta primers. Method: immunoSEQ multiplex PCR; TCRdb's copy keeps in-frame clones and lacks some. The sample consists of 90,000 to 140,000 clones, around four fifths of them appearing once. The sample comprised PBMCs. All receptors come from a woman aged 40-49 years in good health and CMV-seropositive.

V usage is TRBV19 and J usage is TRBJ1-1, with TRBD1 as a possible D gene (5 bases). Germline CDR1 LNHDA, CDR2 SQIVND (reference sequence). V lost 1 base and J lost 1, with 7 bases in between. The CDR3 runs 14 residues. The CDR3 reads CASSIATGNTEAFF. Written as DNA, the CDR3 is TGTGCCAGTAGTATAGCAACAGGGAACACTGAAGCTTTCTTT.

This clone was picked up a small number of times. The rearrangement links TRBV4-3 to TRBJ2-3; 7 nucleotides line up with TRBD1. Germline CDR1 reads LGHNA; CDR2 reads YSLEER. The CDR3 spans 16 residues. J was trimmed by 8 bases and V by 0 bases; bases with no gene match: 11. This CDR3 reads CASSQDRGRGFSTQYF. Written as DNA, the CDR3 is TGCGCCAGCAGCCAAGATAGGGGCAGGGGGTTTAGTACGCAGTATTTT.

This chain connects TRBV27 to TRBJ1-5; no firm D call. The V gene lost 7 bases and the J gene lost 1 base, with 14 bases spanning the gap. There are 15 residues in the CDR3. The germline CDR1 and CDR2 sequences are MNHEY and SMNVEV (reference sequence). DNA of the CDR3: TGTGCCAGCAACTTACACGGAGGGAGCAATCAGCCCCAGCATTTT. Translating it yields CASNLHGGSNQPQHF.

J is TRBJ2-2 and V is TRBV28, with TRBD1 identical over 8 bases. This CDR3 has 14 residues. J lost 3 bases, V lost 5 bases, and 2 bases had no gene match. Germline V CDR1 and CDR2: MDHEN, SYDVKM. CDR3 DNA sequence: TGTGCCAGCAGTCAGACAGGGGACACCGGGGAGCTGTTTTTT. It yields the protein CASSQTGDTGELFF.

V is TRBV27 and J is TRBJ1-2, with 7 nucleotides matching TRBD1. The CDR3 length is 14 residues. J lost 4 bases, V lost 3 bases, and 5 bases had no gene match. Germline-derived CDR1 and CDR2 are MNHEY and SMNVEV (reference sequence). The CDR3 loop reads CASSFTGTVYGYTF. The CDR3 DNA reads TGTGCCAGCAGTTTCACCGGGACAGTCTATGGCTACACCTTC.

The chain has TRBV28 and TRBJ2-3; 11 nucleotides line up with TRBD2. Germline CDR1 and CDR2: MDHEN and SYDVKM. This CDR3 has 17 residues. Unmatched junction bases numbered 10, after V lost 6 bases and J lost 2 bases. CDR3 coding DNA: TGTGCCAGCAGCCGACAACGACTAGCGGGGAACACAGATACGCAGTATTTT. Amino acids: CASSRQRLAGNTDTQYF. Drawing the rest from reference TRBV28 and TRBJ2-3, the complete variable domain is DVKVTQSSRYLVKRTGEKVFLECVQDMDHENMFWYRQDPGLGLRLIYFSYDVKMKEKGDIPEGYSVSREKKERFSLILESASTNQTSMYLCASSRQRLAGNTDTQYFGPGTRLTVL.

The chain couples TRBV11-2 to TRBJ2-7, with D maybe TRBD2 (6 bases). Germline V CDR1 and CDR2: SGHAT, FQNNGV. CDR3 length: 15 amino acids. V lost 2 bases and J 2 bases, leaving 13 bases between the germline ends. This CDR3 is CASSLIRGKAYEQYF. CDR3 coding DNA: TGTGCCAGCAGCTTAATACGGGGGAAAGCCTACGAGCAGTACTTC.

The chain links TRBV5-8 to TRBJ1-5; a weak D match, TRBD1 (5 bases). The CDR3 has 16 residues. Trimming pared 2 bases from V and 0 bases from J, leaving 12 bases between. CDR1 SGHTS and CDR2 YDEGEE come from the germline V gene. The CDR3 DNA is TGTGCCAGCAGCTTTCGACAGACGTATAGCAATCAGCCCCAGCATTTT. Translating it yields CASSFRQTYSNQPQHF.

V and J are TRBV28 and TRBJ2-1; the match to TRBD2 covers 11 bases. The length of the CDR3 is 14 residues. Germline CDR1 is MDHEN and CDR2 is SYDVKM. V was clipped by 4 bases and J by 7 bases; unmatched bases: 3. CDR3 coding DNA: TGTGCCAGCAGTTCGACTAGCGGGGCTAATGAGCAGTTCTTC. Its protein is CASSSTSGANEQFF.

The V and J genes are TRBV28 and TRBJ2-2; TRBD1 matches at 9 bases. The trim removed 7 bases at V and 3 bases at J, leaving 6 bases unmatched. The CDR3 totals 15 residues. Germline V gives CDR1 MDHEN, CDR2 SYDVKM. For the CDR3, the DNA is TGTGCCAGCATAAGACGGGACAGGGACACCGGGGAGCTGTTTTTT. Its protein product is CASIRRDRDTGELFF. Full variable domain (outside the CDR3, taken from reference TRBV28 and TRBJ2-2): DVKVTQSSRYLVKRTGEKVFLECVQDMDHENMFWYRQDPGLGLRLIYFSYDVKMKEKGDIPEGYSVSREKKERFSLILESASTNQTSMYLCASIRRDRDTGELFFGEGSRLTVL.

The chain employs TRBV11-2 and TRBJ1-1, with TRBD1 matching over 8 bases. This CDR3 comprises 13 residues. Trimming cost V 2 bases and J 7 bases; bases outside gene matches: 3. CDR1 SGHAT and CDR2 FQNNGV come from the germline V gene. CDR3 nucleotides: TGTGCCAGCAGCTTACAGGGGGCAAATGAAGCTTTCTTT. The encoded protein is CASSLQGANEAFF. Full variable domain (rest looked up from reference TRBV11-2 and TRBJ1-1): EAGVAQSPRYKIIEKRQSVAFWCNPISGHATLYWYQQILGQGPKLLIQFQNNGVVDDSQLPKDRFSAERLKGVDSTLKIQPAKLEDSAVYLCASSLQGANEAFFGQGTRLTVV.

The chain uses TRBV7-2 and TRBJ2-7; TRBD1 aligns across 11 bases. The CDR3 runs 18 residues. V trimming: 1 base; J trimming: 5 bases; junction bases outside the gene matches: 13. CDR1 and CDR2 from the germline V gene are SGHTA and FQGNSA. CDR3 coding DNA: TGTGCCAGCAGCTTAGTGTCCCCCGGACAGGGGGCTCTCGACGAGCAGTACTTC. This translates into CASSLVSPGQGALDEQYF. Full variable domain (outside the CDR3, taken from reference TRBV7-2 and TRBJ2-7): GAGVSQSPSNKVTEKGKDVELRCDPISGHTALYWYRQSLGQGLEFLIYFQGNSAPDKSGLPSDRFSAERTGGSVSTLTIQRTQQEDSAVYLCASSLVSPGQGALDEQYFGPGTRLTVT.

The J gene is TRBJ1-5, the V gene TRBV15; 8 bases align to TRBD1. V shed 2 bases and J 13 bases; nucleotides not matched to a gene: 10. Germline V gene data show CDR1 as LNHNV and CDR2 as YYDKDF (reference sequence). The CDR3 is 14 amino acids. The CDR3 loop is CATSRMTRGLGQHF. In DNA form, the CDR3 reads TGTGCCACCAGCAGAATGACCAGGGGGCTTGGACAGCATTTT.

This clone was found once. As DNA, the CDR3 is TGTGCCACCAGCACCGGACAGGGGGCACGCTACACCTTC. It encodes CATSTGQGARYTF. The rearrangement joins TRBV15 to TRBJ1-2; TRBD1 matches 11 bases. V was clipped by 4 bases and J by 9 bases; unmatched bases: 4. Looked up from germline, CDR1 is LNHNV and CDR2 is YYDKDF (reference sequence). The CDR3 covers 13 residues.

V usage is TRBV2 and J usage is TRBJ1-1, with a tentative D call TRBD1 (5 bases). Germline V lookup: CDR1 SNHLY, CDR2 FYNNEI. This CDR3 is built from 13 residues. V was cut by 6 bases and J by 10 bases, with 18 bases left in between. The CDR3 coding sequence is TGTGCCAGCAGACCCACAGGACCCCCAGGAGCTTTCTTT. This gives the protein CASRPTGPPGAFF.

The chain has TRBV9 and TRBJ2-7; TRBD2 matches at 9 bases. This CDR3 comprises 16 residues. V lost 0 bases to trimming and J lost 3 bases; unmatched junction nucleotides: 7. The germline CDR1 and CDR2 sequences are SGDLS and YYNGEE. CDR3 region: CASSVEAGGFSYEQYF. Written as DNA, the CDR3 is TGTGCCAGCAGCGTAGAGGCGGGAGGGTTCAGCTACGAGCAGTACTTC. The full variable domain, in which reference TRBV9 and TRBJ2-7 provide the parts outside the CDR3, is DSGVTQTPKHLITATGQRVTLRCSPRSGDLSVYWYQQSLDQGLQFLIQYYNGEERAKGNILERFSAQQFPDLHSELNLSSLELGDSALYFCASSVEAGGFSYEQYFGPGTRLTVT.